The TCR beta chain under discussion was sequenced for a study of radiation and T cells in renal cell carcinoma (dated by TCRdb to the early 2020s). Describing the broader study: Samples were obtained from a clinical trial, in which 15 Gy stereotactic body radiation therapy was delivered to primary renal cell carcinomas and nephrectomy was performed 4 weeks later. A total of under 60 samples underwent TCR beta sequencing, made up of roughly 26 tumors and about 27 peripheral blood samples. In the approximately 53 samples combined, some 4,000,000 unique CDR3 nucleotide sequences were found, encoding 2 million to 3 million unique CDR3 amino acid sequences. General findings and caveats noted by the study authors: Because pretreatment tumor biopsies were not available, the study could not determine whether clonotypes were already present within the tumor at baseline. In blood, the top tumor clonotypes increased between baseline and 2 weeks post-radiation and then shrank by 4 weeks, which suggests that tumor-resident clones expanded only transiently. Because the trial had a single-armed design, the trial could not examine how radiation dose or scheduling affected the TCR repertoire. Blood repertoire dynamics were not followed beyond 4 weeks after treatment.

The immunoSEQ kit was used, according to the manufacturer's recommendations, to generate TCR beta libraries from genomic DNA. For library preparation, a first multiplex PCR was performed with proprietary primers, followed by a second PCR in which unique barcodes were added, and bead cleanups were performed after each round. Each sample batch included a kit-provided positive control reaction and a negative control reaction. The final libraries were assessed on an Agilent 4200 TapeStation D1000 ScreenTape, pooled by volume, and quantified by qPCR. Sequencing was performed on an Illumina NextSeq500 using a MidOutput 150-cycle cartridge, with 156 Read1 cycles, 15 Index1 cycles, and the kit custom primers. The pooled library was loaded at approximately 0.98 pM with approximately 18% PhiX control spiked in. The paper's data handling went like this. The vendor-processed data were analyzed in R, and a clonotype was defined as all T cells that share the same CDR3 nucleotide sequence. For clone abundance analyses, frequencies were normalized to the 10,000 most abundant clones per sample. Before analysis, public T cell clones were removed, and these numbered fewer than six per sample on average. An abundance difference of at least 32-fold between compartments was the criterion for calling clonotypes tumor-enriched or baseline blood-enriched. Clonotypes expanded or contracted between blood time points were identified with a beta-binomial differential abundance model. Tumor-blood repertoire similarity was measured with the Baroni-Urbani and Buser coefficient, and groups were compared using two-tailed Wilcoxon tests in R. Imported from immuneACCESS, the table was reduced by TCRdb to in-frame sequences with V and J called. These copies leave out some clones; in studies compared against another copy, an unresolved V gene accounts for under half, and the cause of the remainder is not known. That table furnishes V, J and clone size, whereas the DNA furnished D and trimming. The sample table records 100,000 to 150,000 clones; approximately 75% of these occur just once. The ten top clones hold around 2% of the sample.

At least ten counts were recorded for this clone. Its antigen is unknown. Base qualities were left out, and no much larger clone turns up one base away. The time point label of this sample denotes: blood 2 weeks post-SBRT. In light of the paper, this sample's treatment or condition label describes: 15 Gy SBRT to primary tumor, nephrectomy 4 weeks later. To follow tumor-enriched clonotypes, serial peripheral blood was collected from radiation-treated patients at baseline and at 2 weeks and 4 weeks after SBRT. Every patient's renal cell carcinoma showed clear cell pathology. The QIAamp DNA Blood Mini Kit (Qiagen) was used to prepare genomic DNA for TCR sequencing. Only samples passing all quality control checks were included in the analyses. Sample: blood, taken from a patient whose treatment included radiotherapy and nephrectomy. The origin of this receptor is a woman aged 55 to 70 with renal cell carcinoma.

The DNA reads as follows: TGCGCCAGCAGCCGTAGCGGGAGCTCCTACAATGAGCAGTTCTTC. This is translated as CASSRSGSSYNEQFF. The V and J segments used are TRBV4-1 and TRBJ2-1; TRBD2 fits 9 bases in the junction. Per the germline V gene, MGHRA is the CDR1 and YSYEKL is the CDR2. Counted from cysteine to phenylalanine, this CDR3 has 15 amino acids. Here the CDR3 DNA is all that survives: 45 bases in frame from base 1. V has 4 bases trimmed and J has 0 bases trimmed; junction bases matching no gene number 1.